This is a list of T cell receptor beta chains from one sample in a study of Ad26.COV2.S vaccination and SARS-CoV-2 variants. Sequencing used immunoSEQ multiplex PCR; TCRdb keeps in-frame clones, though not all of them. The table lists about 430,000 clones, approximately 92% of them singletons. The source was peripheral blood, collected in a trial of Ad26.COV2.S vaccine versus placebo. The source of these receptors is a person between 18 and 65 years old who received the Ad26.COV2.S COVID-19 vaccine or a placebo. Each CDR3 is given with its conserved first and last residue. Each record gives: J gene, clone size, D gene, V gene, CDR3 protein, CDR3 DNA. A D gene is named only where the DNA matches it firmly. Clone size is stated in some rows and not others, as once, few, many or a class when expanded.

TRBJ2-5 - - TRBV11-2 CASSLRSSGHQETQYF TGTGCCAGCAGCTTAAGGTCGAGTGGGCACCAAGAGACCCAGTACTTC
TRBJ2-5 - TRBD2 TRBV5-1 CASSLARLAGRTETQYF TGCGCCAGCAGCTTGGCCAGACTAGCGGGACGCACGGAGACCCAGTACTTC
TRBJ2-7 - - TRBV6-5 CASSQLGAYEQYF TGTGCCAGCAGTCAACTGGGCGCCTACGAGCAGTACTTC
TRBJ1-2 few - TRBV12-3/TRBV12-4 CASSSTYYGYTF TGTGCCAGCAGTTCGACGTACTATGGCTACACCTTC
TRBJ2-1 - TRBD2 TRBV11-3 CASSGLAGGGNEQFF TGTGCCAGCAGCGGACTAGCGGGAGGGGGAAATGAGCAGTTCTTC
TRBJ1-2 - TRBD1 TRBV5-4 CASSLGVGQHYGYTF TGTGCCAGCAGTTTAGGAGTGGGACAGCACTATGGCTACACCTTC
TRBJ1-1 - - TRBV2 CASSGGGGLNTEAFF TGTGCCAGCAGTGGAGGTGGGGGGTTGAACACTGAAGCTTTCTTT
TRBJ2-1 - - TRBV6-2/TRBV6-3 CASSSRGWGNEQFF TGTGCCAGCAGTTCCAGGGGTTGGGGAAATGAGCAGTTCTTC
TRBJ1-4 - - TRBV19 CASKGQSYNEKLFF TGTGCCAGTAAAGGACAGAGTTATAATGAAAAACTGTTTTTT
TRBJ2-7 - - TRBV12-3/TRBV12-4 CASSLAGVYEQYF TGTGCCAGCAGTTTAGCGGGAGTATACGAGCAGTACTTC
TRBJ1-1 - - TRBV6-6 CASSYAGEAWYAFF TGTGCCAGCAGTTACGCAGGGGAGGCTTGGTACGCTTTCTTT
TRBJ2-7 - TRBD1 TRBV7-9 CASTGTGYEQYF TGTGCCAGCACCGGGACAGGGTACGAGCAGTACTTC
TRBJ1-5 - - TRBV28 CASSSDSDSNQPQHF TGTGCCAGCAGTTCGGACAGCGATAGCAATCAGCCCCAGCATTTT
TRBJ2-3 few - TRBV28 CASTSLPNTQYF TGTGCCAGCACATCCCTGCCAAATACGCAGTATTTT
TRBJ2-1 - - TRBV28 CASSPGGSYNEQFF TGTGCCAGCAGTCCCGGAGGGAGCTACAATGAGCAGTTCTTC
TRBJ2-5 - - TRBV2 CASSLQGLKETQYF TGTGCCAGCAGTTTACAGGGCCTTAAAGAGACCCAGTACTTC
TRBJ2-7 - TRBD1 TRBV4-1 CASSLTGVGYEQYF TGCGCCAGCAGCCTGACAGGGGTAGGCTACGAGCAGTACTTC
TRBJ2-3 once TRBD2 TRBV30 CAWSPGTSGRRDTQYF TGTGCCTGGAGCCCCGGGACTAGCGGGAGGAGGGATACGCAGTATTTT
TRBJ2-6 - - TRBV6-5 CASSIRGLGANVLTF TGTGCCAGCAGTATTCGGGGGCTTGGGGCCAACGTCCTGACTTTC
TRBJ2-1 - - TRBV5-8 CASSHKGTVYNEQFF TGTGCCAGCAGCCATAAAGGGACTGTTTACAATGAGCAGTTCTTC